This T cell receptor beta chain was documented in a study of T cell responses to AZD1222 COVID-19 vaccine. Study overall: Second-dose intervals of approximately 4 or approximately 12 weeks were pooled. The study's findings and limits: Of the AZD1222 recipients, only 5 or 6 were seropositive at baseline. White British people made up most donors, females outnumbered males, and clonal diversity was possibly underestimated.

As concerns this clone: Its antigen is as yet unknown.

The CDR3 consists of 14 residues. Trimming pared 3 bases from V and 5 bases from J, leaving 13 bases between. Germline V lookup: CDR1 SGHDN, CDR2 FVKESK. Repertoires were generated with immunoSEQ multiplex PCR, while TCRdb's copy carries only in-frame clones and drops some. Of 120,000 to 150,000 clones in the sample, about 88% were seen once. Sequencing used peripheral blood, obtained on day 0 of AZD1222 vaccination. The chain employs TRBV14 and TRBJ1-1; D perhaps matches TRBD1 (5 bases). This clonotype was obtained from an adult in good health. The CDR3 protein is CASSHQGRVTEAFF. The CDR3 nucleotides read TGTGCCAGCAGCCACCAGGGTAGGGTGACTGAAGCTTTCTTT.